The 13 T cell receptor beta chains given below trace back to one sample, sequenced in a study of blood T cell repertoires in COVID-19. Produced via immunoSEQ multiplex PCR; TCRdb's table is partial and in-frame only. The sample contains around 140,000 clones, approximately 80% of which appear only once. Sequencing was done on a sample of peripheral blood. These receptors were taken from a man aged 65 to 85 who had recovered from COVID-19.

The chain couples TRBV7-2 to TRBJ2-5; 7 nucleotides line up with TRBD1. Per germline, CDR1 SGHTA and CDR2 FQGNSA. The J segment lost 3 bases and the V segment lost 5 bases, leaving 6 bases of the junction unmatched. The CDR3 length is 14 residues. The DNA for the CDR3 is TGTGCCAGCAGCCACCCGACAGGGAAAGAGACCCAGTACTTC. This encodes CASSHPTGKETQYF.

The chain uses TRBV7-8 and TRBJ1-1; D might be TRBD1 (6 bases). The V and J ends lost 6 bases and 5 bases respectively, with 19 bases between them. Per germline, CDR1 SGHVS and CDR2 FQNEAQ. The CDR3 totals 15 residues. The CDR3 here is CASSYPVGGRTEAFF. The DNA of the CDR3 is TGTGCCAGCAGTTACCCAGTAGGGGGACGAACTGAAGCTTTCTTT.

J is TRBJ1-4 and V is TRBV20-1; unclear D gene. Trimming removed 3 bases at V and 6 bases at J, with 5 bases between. There are 11 residues in the CDR3. Germline V gene sequence: CDR1 DFQATT, CDR2 SNEGSKA (reference sequence). CDR3 in DNA: TGCAGTGCTAGGGACTATGAAAAACTGTTTTTT. As protein: CSARDYEKLFF.

This clone has just a few counts. The chain joins TRBV29-1 to TRBJ2-3; D may be TRBD1 (7 bases). This CDR3 is 15 amino acids long. Germline V lookup: CDR1 SQVTM, CDR2 ANQGSEA. The ends were cut back, 7 bases at V and 0 bases at J, with 17 bases in the middle. The CDR3 bases are TGCAGCGCCCCCCAGGGGGGAACTAGCACAGATACGCAGTATTTT. Translating it yields CSAPQGGTSTDTQYF.

The chain uses TRBV19 and TRBJ1-2; 7 bases are a match to TRBD1. V shed 5 bases and J 2 bases; nucleotides not matched to a gene: 5. The CDR3 covers 14 residues. Germline-derived CDR1 and CDR2 are LNHDA and SQIVND (reference sequence). The CDR3 DNA is TGTGCCAGTAGTCCGGAGACAGGGAACTATGGCTACACCTTC. Translation gives CASSPETGNYGYTF.

The rearrangement joins TRBV30 to TRBJ2-1; 8 bases map to TRBD2. This CDR3 has 15 amino acids. Germline values: CDR1 GTSNPN, CDR2 SVGIG (reference sequence). With 1 base clipped from V and 6 bases from J, the junction kept 8 bases outside the gene matches. This chain's CDR3 is CAWSGIAGLGNEQFF. The CDR3 DNA reads TGTGCCTGGAGTGGAATAGCGGGATTAGGCAATGAGCAGTTCTTC.

The V call is TRBV6-5, the J call TRBJ1-5; D may be TRBD1 (5 bases). Germline V CDR1 and CDR2: MNHEY, SVGAGI. The V and J ends lost 1 base and 4 bases respectively, with 8 bases between them. This CDR3 contains 14 residues. The CDR3 DNA reads as TGTGCCAGCAGTTACTTAGGGGCAAATCAGCCCCAGCATTTT. Protein: CASSYLGANQPQHF.

The CDR3 is CASSRHLGLAGTYEQYF. Here the CDR3 DNA reads TGTGCCAGCAGCCGTCACTTGGGACTAGCGGGGACCTACGAGCAGTACTTC. The chain is built from TRBV6-2 or TRBV6-3 and TRBJ2-7; TRBD2 matches 13 bases. The germline CDR1 and CDR2 sequences are MNHEY and SVGEGT. V shed 6 bases and J 2 bases; nucleotides not matched to a gene: 10. This CDR3 comprises 17 residues.

The genes are TRBV9 and TRBJ2-3, with 13 positions matching TRBD2. Trimming removed 3 bases from V and 5 bases from J; junction bases left unmatched: 9. The V gene's germline CDR1 is SGDLS and CDR2 YYNGEE. The CDR3 length is 17 residues. This CDR3 is CASSEWGLAGPQDTQYF. CDR3 nucleotide sequence: TGTGCCAGCAGCGAATGGGGACTAGCGGGACCTCAAGATACGCAGTATTTT.

The J gene is TRBJ2-2, the V gene TRBV7-6; 7 nucleotides line up with TRBD1. Germline V gives CDR1 SGHVS, CDR2 FNYEAQ. V trimming: 3 bases; J trimming: 1 base; junction bases outside the gene matches: 5. CDR3 length: 16 amino acids. The CDR3 here is CASSFPGQLNTGELFF. As DNA, the CDR3 is TGTGCCAGCAGCTTTCCGGGACAGCTGAACACCGGGGAGCTGTTTTTT. The whole variable domain, remainder taken from reference TRBV7-6 and TRBJ2-2, is GAGVSQSPRYKVTKRGQDVALRCDPISGHVSLYWYRQALGQGPEFLTYFNYEAQQDKSGLPNDRFSAERPEGSISTLTIQRTEQRDSAMYRCASSFPGQLNTGELFFGEGSRLTVL.

This chain links TRBV13 with TRBJ2-3; D unclear. This CDR3 has 12 residues. Germline lookup yields CDR1 PRHDT and CDR2 FYEKMQ (reference sequence). The V end was cut by 5 bases, the J end by 3 bases, with 6 bases between. The CDR3 DNA reads as TGTGCCAGCAGCCCGTTTACAGATACGCAGTATTTT. Translation: CASSPFTDTQYF.

The J gene is TRBJ2-7, the V gene TRBV28, with D perhaps matching TRBD1 (5 bases). Trimming took 5 bases from V and 2 from J, leaving 13 bases between them. CDR1 MDHEN and CDR2 SYDVKM come from the germline V gene. This CDR3 has 14 amino acids. The CDR3 nucleotides are TGTGCCAGCAGTCTTCTCCTAGGGGCCTACGAGCAGTACTTC. Translating it yields CASSLLLGAYEQYF.

This clone appeared a few times. The chain combines TRBV7-9 with TRBJ2-7; TRBD2 aligns across 8 bases. Unmatched junction bases numbered 6, after V lost 5 bases and J lost 3 bases. The CDR3 contains 14 residues. Germline CDR1 is SEHNR and CDR2 is FQNEAQ (reference sequence). The CDR3 protein is CASSDQRESYEQYF. CDR3 nucleotide sequence: TGTGCCAGCAGCGACCAGCGGGAGAGCTACGAGCAGTACTTC.